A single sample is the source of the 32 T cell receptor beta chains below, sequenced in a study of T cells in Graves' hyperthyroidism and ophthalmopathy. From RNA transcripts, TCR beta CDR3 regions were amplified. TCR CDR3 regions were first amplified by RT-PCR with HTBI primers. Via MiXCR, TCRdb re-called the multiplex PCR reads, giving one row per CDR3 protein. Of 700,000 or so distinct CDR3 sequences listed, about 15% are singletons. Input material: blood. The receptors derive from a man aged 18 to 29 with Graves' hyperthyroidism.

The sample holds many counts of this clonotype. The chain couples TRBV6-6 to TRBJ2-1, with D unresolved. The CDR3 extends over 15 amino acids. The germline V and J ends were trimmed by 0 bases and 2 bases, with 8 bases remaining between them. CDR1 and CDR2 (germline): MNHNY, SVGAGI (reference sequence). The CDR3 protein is CASSYSPAAYNEQFF. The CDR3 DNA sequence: TGTGCCAGCAGTTACTCCCCGGCGGCCTACAATGAGCAGTTCTTC.

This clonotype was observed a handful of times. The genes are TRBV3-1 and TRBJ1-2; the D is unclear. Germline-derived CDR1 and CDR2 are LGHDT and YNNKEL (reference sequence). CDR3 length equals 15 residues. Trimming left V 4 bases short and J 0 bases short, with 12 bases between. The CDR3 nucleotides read TGTGCCAGCAGCCGGGGTTCGGGGACTAACTATGGCTACACCTTC. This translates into CASSRGSGTNYGYTF. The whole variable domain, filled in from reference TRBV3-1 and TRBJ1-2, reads DTAVSQTPKYLVTQMGNDKSIKCEQNLGHDTMYWYKQDSKKFLKIMFSYNNKELIINETVPNRFSPKSPDKAHLNLHINSLELGDSAVYFCASSRGSGTNYGYTFGSGTRLTVV.

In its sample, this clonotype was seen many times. The CDR3 DNA reads as TGTGCCAGCAGCCTCGGGACAGGCCCCAGCACAGATACGCAGTATTTT. Amino acids: CASSLGTGPSTDTQYF. V is TRBV13 and J is TRBJ2-3, with TRBD1 matching over 8 bases. Germline CDR1 reads PRHDT; CDR2 reads FYEKMQ (reference sequence). V was pared by 5 bases and J by 0 bases, with 7 bases of the junction left unmatched. The CDR3 extends over 16 amino acids.

The CDR3 DNA follows: TGCGCCAGCAGCCCCTACTTACAGGGAGCCTATGGCTACACCTTC. It yields the protein CASSPYLQGAYGYTF. The genes are TRBV5-1 and TRBJ1-2; D perhaps matches TRBD1 (6 bases). V was trimmed by 4 bases and J by 4 bases, leaving 17 bases between them. Germline lookup yields CDR1 SGHRS and CDR2 YFSETQ. The CDR3 sequence is 15 residues long.

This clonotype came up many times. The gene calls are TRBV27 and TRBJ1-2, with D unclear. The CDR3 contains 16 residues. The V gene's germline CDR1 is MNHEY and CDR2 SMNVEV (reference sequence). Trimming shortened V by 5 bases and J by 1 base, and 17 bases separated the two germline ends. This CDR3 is CASSHDGTGHNYGYTF. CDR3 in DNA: TGTGCCAGCAGTCATGACGGAACCGGGCATAACTATGGCTACACCTTC.

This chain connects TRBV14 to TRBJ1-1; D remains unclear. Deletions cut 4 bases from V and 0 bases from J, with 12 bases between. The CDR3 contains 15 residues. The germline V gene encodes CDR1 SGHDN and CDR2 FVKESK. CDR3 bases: TGTGCCAGCAGCCCTAGGCACCTTTTGAACACTGAAGCTTTCTTT. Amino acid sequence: CASSPRHLLNTEAFF.

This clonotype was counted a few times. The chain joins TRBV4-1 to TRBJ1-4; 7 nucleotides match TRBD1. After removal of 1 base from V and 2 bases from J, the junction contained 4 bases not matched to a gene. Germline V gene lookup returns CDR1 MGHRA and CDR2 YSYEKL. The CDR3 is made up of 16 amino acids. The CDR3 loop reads CASSQAATGTNEKLFF. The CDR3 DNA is TGCGCCAGCAGCCAAGCCGCGACAGGGACTAATGAAAAACTGTTTTTT.

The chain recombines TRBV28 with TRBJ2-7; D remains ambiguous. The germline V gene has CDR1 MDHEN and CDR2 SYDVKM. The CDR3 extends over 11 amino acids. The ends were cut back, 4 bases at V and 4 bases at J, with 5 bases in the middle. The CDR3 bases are TGTGCCAGCAGTTGGAAGTACGAGCAGTACTTC. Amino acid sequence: CASSWKYEQYF.

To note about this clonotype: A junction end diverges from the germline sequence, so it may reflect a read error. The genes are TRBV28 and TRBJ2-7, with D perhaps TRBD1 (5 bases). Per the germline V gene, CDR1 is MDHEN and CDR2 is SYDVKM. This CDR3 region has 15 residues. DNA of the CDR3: TGTGCCAGCAGTCCCCCCCCACAGGTTTCCTACGAGCGGTACTTC. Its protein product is CASSPPPQVSYERYF.

CDR3 sequence reads: CASSSILAPGGGETQYF. In nucleotides, the CDR3 is TGTGCCAGCAGTTCCATTTTGGCGCCCGGCGGGGGGGAGACCCAGTACTTC. The chain joins TRBV28 to TRBJ2-5, with 8 bases fitting TRBD2. Germline V lookup: CDR1 MDHEN, CDR2 SYDVKM. This CDR3 region has 17 residues. V was pared by 4 bases and J by 5 bases, with 15 bases of the junction left unmatched.

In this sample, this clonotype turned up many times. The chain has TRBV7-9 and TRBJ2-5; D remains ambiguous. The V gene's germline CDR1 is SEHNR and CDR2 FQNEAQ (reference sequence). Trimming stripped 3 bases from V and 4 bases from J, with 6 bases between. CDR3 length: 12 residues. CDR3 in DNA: TGTGCCAGCAGCTTCTTTAGAGAGACCCAGTACTTC. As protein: CASSFFRETQYF.

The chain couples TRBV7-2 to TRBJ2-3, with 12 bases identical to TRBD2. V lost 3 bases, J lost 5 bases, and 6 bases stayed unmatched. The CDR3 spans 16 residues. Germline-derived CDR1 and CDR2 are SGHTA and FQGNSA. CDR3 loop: CASSLTSGRAVDTQYF. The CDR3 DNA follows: TGTGCCAGCAGCTTGACTAGCGGGAGAGCGGTAGATACGCAGTATTTT.

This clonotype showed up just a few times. The chain's CDR3 is CASSFGVLYEQYF. The CDR3 region has the DNA TGTGCCAGCAGCTTTGGCGTACTTTACGAGCAGTACTTC. The J gene is TRBJ2-7, the V gene TRBV5-6, with D unresolved. This CDR3 is 13 amino acids long. The germline V gene has CDR1 SGHDT and CDR2 YYEEEE. V gave up 2 bases and J gave up 4 bases, with 10 bases separating them. The full variable domain, rest sourced from reference TRBV5-6 and TRBJ2-7, is DAGVTQSPTHLIKTRGQQVTLRCSPKSGHDTVSWYQQALGQGPQFIFQYYEEEERQRGNFPDRFSGHQFPNYSSELNVNALLLGDSALYLCASSFGVLYEQYFGPGTRLTVT.

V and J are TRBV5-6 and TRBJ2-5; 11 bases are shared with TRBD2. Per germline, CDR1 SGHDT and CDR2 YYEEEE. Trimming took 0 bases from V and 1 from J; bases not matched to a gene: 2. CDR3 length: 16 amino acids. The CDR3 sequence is CASSLGGTSGQETQYF. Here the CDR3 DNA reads TGTGCCAGCAGCTTGGGGGGGACTAGCGGCCAAGAGACCCAGTACTTC.

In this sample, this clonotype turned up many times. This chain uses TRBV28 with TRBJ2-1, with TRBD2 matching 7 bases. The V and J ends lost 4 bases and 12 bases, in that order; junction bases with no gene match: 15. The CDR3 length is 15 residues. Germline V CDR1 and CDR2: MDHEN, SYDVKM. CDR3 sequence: CASSSTPGPPGGQFF. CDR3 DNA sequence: TGTGCCAGCAGTTCAACTCCGGGACCCCCGGGAGGGCAGTTCTTC.

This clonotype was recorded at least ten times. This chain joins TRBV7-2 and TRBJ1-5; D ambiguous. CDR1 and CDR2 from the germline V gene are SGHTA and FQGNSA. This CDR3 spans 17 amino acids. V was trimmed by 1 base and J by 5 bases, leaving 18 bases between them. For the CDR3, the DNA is TGTGCCAGCAGCTTAGTATTGGGCCAGGCTGGTCATCAGCCCCAGCATTTT. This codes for CASSLVLGQAGHQPQHF.

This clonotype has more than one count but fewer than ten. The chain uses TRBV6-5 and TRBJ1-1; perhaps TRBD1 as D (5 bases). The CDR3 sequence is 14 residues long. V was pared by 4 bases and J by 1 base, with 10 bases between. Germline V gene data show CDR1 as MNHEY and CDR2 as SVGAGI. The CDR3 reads CASSSRTPNTEAFF. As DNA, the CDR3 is TGTGCCAGCAGTTCTCGGACACCGAACACTGAAGCTTTCTTT.

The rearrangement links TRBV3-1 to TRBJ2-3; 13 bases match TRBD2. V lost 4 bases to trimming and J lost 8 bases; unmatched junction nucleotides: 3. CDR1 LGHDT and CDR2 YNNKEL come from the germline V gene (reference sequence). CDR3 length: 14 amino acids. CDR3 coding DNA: TGTGCCAGCAGCCCACTAGCGGGAGGGACTACGCAGTATTTT. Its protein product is CASSPLAGGTTQYF.

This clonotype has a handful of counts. The CDR3 DNA sequence: TGTGCCAGCAGCCAGACTAGCGGGAACCCAGATACGCAGTATTTT. Amino acid sequence: CASSQTSGNPDTQYF. The V and J genes are TRBV7-2 and TRBJ2-3, with TRBD2 matching 11 bases. The CDR3 contains 15 residues. From germline, CDR1 is SGHTA and CDR2 FQGNSA. V lost 5 bases, J lost 4 bases, and 5 bases stayed unmatched.

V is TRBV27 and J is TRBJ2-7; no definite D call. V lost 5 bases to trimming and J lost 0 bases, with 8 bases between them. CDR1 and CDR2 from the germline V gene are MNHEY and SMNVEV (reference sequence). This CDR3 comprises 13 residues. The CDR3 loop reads CASSHASSYEQYF. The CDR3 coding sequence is TGTGCCAGCAGTCATGCAAGCTCCTACGAGCAGTACTTC.

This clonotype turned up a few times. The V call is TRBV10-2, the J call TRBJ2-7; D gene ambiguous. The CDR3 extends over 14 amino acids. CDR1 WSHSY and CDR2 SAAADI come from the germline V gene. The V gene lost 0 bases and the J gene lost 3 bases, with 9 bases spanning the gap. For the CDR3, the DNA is TGCGCCAGCAGTGAGTCGAACGGCTACTACGAGCAGTACTTC. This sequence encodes CASSESNGYYEQYF.

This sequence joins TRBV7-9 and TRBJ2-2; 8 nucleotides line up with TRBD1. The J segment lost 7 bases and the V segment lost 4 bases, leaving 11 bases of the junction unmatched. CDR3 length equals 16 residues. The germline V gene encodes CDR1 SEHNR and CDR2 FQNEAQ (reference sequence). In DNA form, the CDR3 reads TGTGCCAGCAGCTCTCTCTTCGGGACAGGAGTCGGGGAGCTGTTTTTT. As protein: CASSSLFGTGVGELFF. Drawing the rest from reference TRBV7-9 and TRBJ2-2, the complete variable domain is DTGVSQNPRHKITKRGQNVTFRCDPISEHNRLYWYRQTLGQGPEFLTYFQNEAQLEKSRLLSDRFSAERPKGSFSTLEIQRTEQGDSAMYLCASSSLFGTGVGELFFGEGSRLTVL.

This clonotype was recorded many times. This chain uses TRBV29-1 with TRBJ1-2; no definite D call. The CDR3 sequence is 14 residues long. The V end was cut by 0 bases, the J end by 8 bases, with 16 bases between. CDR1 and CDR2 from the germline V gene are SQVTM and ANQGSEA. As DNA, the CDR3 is TGCAGCGTTGAAGACCGAGGCGCTCTGGGGGGCTACACCTTC. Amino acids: CSVEDRGALGGYTF.

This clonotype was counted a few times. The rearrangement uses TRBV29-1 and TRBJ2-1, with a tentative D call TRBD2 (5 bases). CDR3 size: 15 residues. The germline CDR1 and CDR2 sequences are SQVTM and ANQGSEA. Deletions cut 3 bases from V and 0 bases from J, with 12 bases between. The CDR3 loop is CSVDDGVSSYNEQFF. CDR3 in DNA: TGCAGCGTTGATGACGGGGTGAGCTCCTACAATGAGCAGTTCTTC.

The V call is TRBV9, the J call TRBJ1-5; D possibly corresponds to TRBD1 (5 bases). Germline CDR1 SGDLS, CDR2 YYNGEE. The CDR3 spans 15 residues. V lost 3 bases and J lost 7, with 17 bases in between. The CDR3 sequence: CASSASGGSGQPQHF. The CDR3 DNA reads TGTGCCAGCAGCGCGTCGGGCGGGTCAGGGCAGCCCCAGCATTTT.

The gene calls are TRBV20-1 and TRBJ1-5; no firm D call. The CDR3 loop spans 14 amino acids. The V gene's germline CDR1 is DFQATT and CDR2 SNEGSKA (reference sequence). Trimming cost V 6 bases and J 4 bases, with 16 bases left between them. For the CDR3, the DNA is TGCAGTGCCCGAACGCCCAGGCCTAATCAGCCCCAGCATTTT. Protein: CSARTPRPNQPQHF.

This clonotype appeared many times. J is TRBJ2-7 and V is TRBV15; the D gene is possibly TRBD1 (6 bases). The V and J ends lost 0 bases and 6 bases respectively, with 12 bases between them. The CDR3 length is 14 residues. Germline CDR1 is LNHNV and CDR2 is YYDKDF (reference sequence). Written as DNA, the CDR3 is TGTGCCACCAGCAGAGATGCAGCAGGGGCCGAGCAGTACTTC. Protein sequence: CATSRDAAGAEQYF.

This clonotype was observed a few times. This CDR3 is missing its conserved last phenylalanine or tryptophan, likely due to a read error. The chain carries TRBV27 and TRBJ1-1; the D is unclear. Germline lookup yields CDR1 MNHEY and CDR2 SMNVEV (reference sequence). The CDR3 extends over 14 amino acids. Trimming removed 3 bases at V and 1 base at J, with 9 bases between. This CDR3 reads CASSLGSQNTEAFL. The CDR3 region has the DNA TGTGCCAGCAGTTTGGGCAGTCAGAACACTGAAGCTTTCCTT.

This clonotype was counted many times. The DNA of the CDR3 is TGTGCCAGCACGCCCGGGCGGCTCACAGATACGCAGTATTTT. Translation gives CASTPGRLTDTQYF. This rearrangement joins TRBV2 to TRBJ2-3; D unclear. Germline V CDR1 and CDR2: SNHLY, FYNNEI. The V end was cut by 7 bases, the J end by 2 bases, with 13 bases between. This CDR3 comprises 14 residues.

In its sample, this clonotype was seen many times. CDR3 coding DNA: TGTGCCAGCTCAACGACAGGGGGGAGCACAGATACGCAGTATTTT. Protein: CASSTTGGSTDTQYF. This chain joins TRBV18 and TRBJ2-3; 9 bases align to TRBD1. V was pared by 5 bases and J by 0 bases, with 3 bases of the junction left unmatched. CDR3 length equals 15 residues. Germline CDR1 KGHSH, CDR2 LQKENI.

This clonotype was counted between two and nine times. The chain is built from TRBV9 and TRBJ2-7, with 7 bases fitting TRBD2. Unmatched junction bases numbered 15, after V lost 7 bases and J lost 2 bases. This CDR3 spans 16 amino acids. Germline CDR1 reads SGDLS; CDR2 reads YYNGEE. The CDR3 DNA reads TGTGCCAGCGGCCCCCGAGGAAGCGGGGTAACCTACGAGCAGTACTTC. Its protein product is CASGPRGSGVTYEQYF. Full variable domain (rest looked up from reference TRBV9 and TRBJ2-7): DSGVTQTPKHLITATGQRVTLRCSPRSGDLSVYWYQQSLDQGLQFLIQYYNGEERAKGNILERFSAQQFPDLHSELNLSSLELGDSALYFCASGPRGSGVTYEQYFGPGTRLTVT.

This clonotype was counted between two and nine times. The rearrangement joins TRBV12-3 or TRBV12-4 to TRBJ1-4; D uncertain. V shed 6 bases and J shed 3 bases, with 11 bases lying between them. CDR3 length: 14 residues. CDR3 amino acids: CASRRREANEKLFF. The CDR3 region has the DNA TGTGCCAGCAGGCGCCGGGAAGCTAATGAAAAACTGTTTTTT.